The rows below give T cell receptor beta chains drawn from one sample of a study of T cell repertoires and HLA-DP antigens. No cognate antigen is known for these TCRs. Profiled with immunoSEQ multiplex PCR; TCRdb holds only in-frame clones, not every one. The table shows roughly 110,000 clones, with about 91% occurring only once. What was sequenced was CD4+ T cells from PBMCs. The receptor set was obtained from a young woman in good health and CMV-seronegative. The CDR3 runs from the conserved cysteine through the conserved F or W. The D gene is left open where the match is weak. Size tells how often a clone was seen (once, few, many) or the class of an expanded clone, and some rows leave it out.

clone_size d_call j_call v_call cdr3_nt cdr3_aa
. TRBD1 TRBJ1-3 TRBV10-2 TGCGCCGCCTCCGGGACAGGGCTTCGGGGAAACACCATATATTTT CAASGTGLRGNTIYF
. TRBD1 TRBJ2-3 TRBV7-8 TGTGCCAGCAGCTTATTGCCCGGGACAGGGACCCTCACAGATACGCAGTATTTT CASSLLPGTGTLTDTQYF
. TRBD1 TRBJ1-4 TRBV2 TGTGCCAGCAGGGGGACAGGGACTAATGAAAAACTGTTTTTT CASRGTGTNEKLFF
. . TRBJ1-4 TRBV9 TGTGCCAGCAGCCCCAGGGAGGGGACGGCAGAAAAACTGTTTTTT CASSPREGTAEKLFF
. TRBD1 TRBJ2-7 TRBV28 TGTGCCAGCAGCCAACCGGGACAGGGGGCCCACGAGCAGTACTTC CASSQPGQGAHEQYF
. TRBD1 TRBJ2-3 TRBV5-8 TGTGCCAGCAGCTACAGGGGGATCCGCACAGATACGCAGTATTTT CASSYRGIRTDTQYF
. . TRBJ1-2 TRBV9 TGTGCCAGCAGCGTAGGGGGGCCGGGTGGCTACACCTTC CASSVGGPGGYTF
. . TRBJ2-3 TRBV5-1 TGCGCCAGCACCTTGCTGGGCCCAGCCACAGATACGCAGTATTTT CASTLLGPATDTQYF
once . TRBJ2-2 TRBV7-3 TGTGCCAGCAGCAGAAGCAAGGGGCCCGGGGAGCTGTTTTTT CASSRSKGPGELFF
once . TRBJ1-1 TRBV6-6 TGTGCCAGCAGTTACCGGGAGGACACTGAAGCTTTCTTT CASSYREDTEAFF
. . TRBJ2-5 TRBV18 TGTGCCAGCTCACCCACTTTAAAAGAGACCCAGTACTTC CASSPTLKETQYF
. . TRBJ2-6 TRBV18 TGTGCCAGCTCACCAGGGCTCTCTGGGGCCAACGTCCTGACTTTC CASSPGLSGANVLTF
. . TRBJ1-1 TRBV7-9 TGTGCCAGCAGCTTACGGGGGGACACTGAAGCTTTCTTT CASSLRGDTEAFF
. . TRBJ1-2 TRBV20-1 TGCAGTGCTAGAGTGAACGTTGGCTACACCTTC CSARVNVGYTF
. . TRBJ2-3 TRBV7-2 TGTGCCAGCAGCTTAAGAAGGAGGGTAGATACGCAGTATTTT CASSLRRRVDTQYF
once TRBD2 TRBJ2-1 TRBV7-8 TGTGCCAGCAGCACCGGGACTAGCGGGGGGGCCGAGAATGAGCAGTTCTTC CASSTGTSGGAENEQFF
. . TRBJ1-5 TRBV10-3 TGTGCCATCAGTGGGGGGGAGAGCAATCAGCCCCAGCATTTT CAISGGESNQPQHF
. TRBD1 TRBJ2-6 TRBV27 TGTGCCAGCAGGGGACAGGGTCAAGGGGCCAACGTCCTGACTTTC CASRGQGQGANVLTF
. . TRBJ2-5 TRBV7-8 TGTGCCAGCAGCTTCCTGAACAGGGCCGAGACCCAGTACTTC CASSFLNRAETQYF
. TRBD2 TRBJ2-2 TRBV6-4 TGTGCCAGCAGTGACGTGGGACTAGCGGGAACTGGGGAGCTGTTTTTT CASSDVGLAGTGELFF